The rows below give T cell receptor beta chains drawn from one sample of a study of blood T cell repertoires in COVID-19. Method: immunoSEQ multiplex PCR; TCRdb's copy keeps in-frame clones and lacks some. Among roughly 150,000 clones listed, roughly 93% were seen once. Source material: peripheral blood. These receptors were taken from a man aged 18-30 years with acute or convalescent COVID-19. The CDR3 runs from the conserved cysteine through the conserved F or W. D genes are given only for firm matches. Clone size is given for some rows only: seen once, a few or many times, or a class if the clone is expanded.

V	D	J	size	CDR3	DNA
TRBV4-2	-	TRBJ2-2	-	CASSQGGLAAWNTGELFF	TGTGCCAGCAGCCAAGGCGGTTTAGCGGCGTGGAACACCGGGGAGCTGTTTTTT
TRBV6-6	TRBD2	TRBJ2-1	once	CASNPTGGVYNEQFF	TGTGCCAGCAACCCCACGGGGGGAGTCTACAATGAGCAGTTCTTC
TRBV5-1	-	TRBJ1-6	few	CASSLEGGTYNSPLHF	TGCGCCAGCAGCTTGGAAGGGGGAACCTATAATTCACCCCTCCACTTT
TRBV3-1/TRBV3-2	TRBD1	TRBJ1-6	once	CASSHGQGYNSPLHF	TGTGCCAGCAGCCACGGACAGGGTTATAATTCACCCCTCCACTTT
TRBV28	TRBD1	TRBJ1-1	-	CASGQGSTEAFF	TGTGCCAGCGGACAGGGGAGTACTGAAGCTTTCTTT
TRBV6-1	-	TRBJ2-3	-	CASSEVITQYF	TGTGCCAGCAGTGAAGTAATCACGCAGTATTTT
TRBV6-4	-	TRBJ2-1	once	CASSDHSLSSYNEQFF	TGTGCCAGCAGTGACCATAGCTTGAGCTCCTACAATGAGCAGTTCTTC
TRBV19	-	TRBJ1-2	-	CASSIVAGQNYGYTF	TGTGCCAGTAGTATAGTGGCAGGGCAAAACTATGGCTACACCTTC
TRBV2	TRBD1	TRBJ1-5	-	CASSEDRGRNQPQHF	TGTGCCAGCAGTGAAGACAGGGGGCGTAATCAGCCCCAGCATTTT
TRBV18	-	TRBJ1-1	-	CASSSTGGTEAFF	TGTGCCAGCTCATCGACAGGTGGCACTGAAGCTTTCTTT
TRBV7-6	-	TRBJ2-7	-	CASSLAGGTGVHEQYF	TGTGCCAGCAGCTTAGCGGGAGGGACAGGTGTCCACGAGCAGTACTTC
TRBV9	TRBD2	TRBJ2-7	few	CASSPRGSGSYEQYF	TGTGCCAGCAGCCCCCGAGGTAGCGGGAGCTACGAGCAGTACTTC
TRBV14	-	TRBJ1-1	-	CASSRAMNTEAFF	TGTGCCAGCAGCCGAGCCATGAACACTGAAGCTTTCTTT
TRBV19	-	TRBJ1-3	-	CASSIRGGGASSGNTIYF	TGTGCCAGTAGTATTAGAGGTGGAGGGGCCAGCTCTGGAAACACCATATATTTT
TRBV19	-	TRBJ1-1	-	CASRDSNTEAFF	TGTGCCAGTCGTGACTCGAACACTGAAGCTTTCTTT
TRBV5-4	TRBD2	TRBJ2-3	-	CASSPGTIRATDTQYF	TGTGCCAGCAGCCCCGGGACTATCCGAGCCACAGATACGCAGTATTTT
TRBV30	TRBD1	TRBJ1-6	-	CAWTIRGRGSPLHF	TGTGCCTGGACGATCAGGGGGCGCGGGTCACCCCTCCACTTT
TRBV5-1	-	TRBJ2-2	-	CASSLSGMAGELFF	TGCGCCAGCAGCTTGTCAGGCATGGCCGGGGAGCTGTTTTTT
TRBV29-1	TRBD2	TRBJ2-1	-	CSVGLAGAGTNEQFF	TGCAGCGTTGGTCTAGCGGGAGCAGGCACGAATGAGCAGTTCTTC
TRBV19	-	TRBJ2-5	-	CASSIVFSPETQYF	TGTGCCAGTAGTATAGTATTTAGTCCCGAGACCCAGTACTTC
TRBV4-1	TRBD1	TRBJ1-1	-	CASSQAGGRGEAFF	TGCGCCAGCAGCCAAGCAGGGGGTAGGGGTGAAGCTTTCTTT
TRBV27	-	TRBJ1-2	-	CASSLLGNYGYTF	TGTGCCAGCAGTTTACTCGGTAACTATGGCTACACCTTC
TRBV2	-	TRBJ2-7	-	CASSSDTPYEQYF	TGTGCCAGCAGCTCCGACACACCTTACGAGCAGTACTTC
TRBV4-1	-	TRBJ1-3	-	CASSHLTTGSGNTIYF	TGCGCCAGCAGCCACCTAACGACAGGCTCTGGAAACACCATATATTTT
TRBV7-8	TRBD2	TRBJ2-7	-	CASSQPGLVPYEQYF	TGTGCCAGCAGCCAACCGGGACTAGTACCCTACGAGCAGTACTTC
TRBV27	-	TRBJ1-3	-	CASSSQGSPGNTIYF	TGTGCCAGCAGTTCTCAGGGAAGCCCTGGAAACACCATATATTTT
TRBV20-1	TRBD1	TRBJ2-7	once	CSASKGAPSYEQYF	TGCAGTGCTAGTAAGGGGGCCCCCTCCTACGAGCAGTACTTC
TRBV5-5	-	TRBJ2-3	few	CAGGRTSGDTQYF	TGTGCTGGGGGCAGAACCTCCGGGGATACGCAGTATTTT
TRBV6-5	TRBD1	TRBJ1-1	-	CASSRQGLTEAFF	TGTGCCAGCAGCCGACAGGGGTTGACTGAAGCTTTCTTT
TRBV3-1/TRBV3-2	-	TRBJ1-6	-	CASSPIPGNSPLHF	TGTGCCAGCAGCCCTATCCCCGGGAATTCACCCCTCCACTTT
TRBV6-2/TRBV6-3	TRBD1	TRBJ1-5	few	CASSYSGTGLNQPQHF	TGTGCCAGCAGTTACTCCGGGACAGGTTTAAATCAGCCCCAGCATTTT
TRBV3-1/TRBV3-2	-	TRBJ2-5	-	CASSQGGGEETQYF	TGTGCCAGCAGCCAAGGTGGGGGCGAGGAGACCCAGTACTTC
TRBV5-6	-	TRBJ1-1	-	CASSLTTGMNTEAFF	TGTGCCAGCAGCTTGACCACAGGGATGAACACTGAAGCTTTCTTT
TRBV27	-	TRBJ1-6	-	CASSATPSVNSPLHF	TGTGCCAGCAGTGCCACTCCGTCCGTTAATTCACCCCTCCACTTT
TRBV5-1	TRBD2	TRBJ2-3	-	CASSPGLAGTDTQYF	TGCGCCAGCAGCCCGGGACTAGCGGGCACAGATACGCAGTATTTT
TRBV3-1/TRBV3-2	-	TRBJ1-2	-	CASSQDGHYGYTF	TGTGCCAGCAGCCAAGATGGGCACTATGGCTACACCTTC
TRBV6-1	TRBD1	TRBJ1-3	-	CASRTGQGNTIYF	TGTGCCAGCAGGACGGGACAGGGAAACACCATATATTTT
TRBV7-9	-	TRBJ2-5	-	CASSLATGGEETQYF	TGTGCCAGCAGCTTAGCAACAGGAGGGGAGGAGACCCAGTACTTC
TRBV30	TRBD1	TRBJ1-2	-	CAWHRDRNYGYTF	TGTGCCTGGCACCGGGACAGGAACTATGGCTACACCTTC
TRBV27	TRBD1	TRBJ1-1	-	CASSFQGQGAEAFF	TGTGCCAGCAGTTTTCAAGGACAGGGGGCTGAAGCTTTCTTT
TRBV5-1	TRBD1	TRBJ1-5	-	CASSLGTDSNQPQHF	TGCGCCAGCAGCTTAGGGACAGACAGCAATCAGCCCCAGCATTTT
TRBV5-1	-	TRBJ2-2	few	CASSLGVNTGELFF	TGCGCCAGCAGCTTGGGTGTAAACACCGGGGAGCTGTTTTTT
TRBV18	-	TRBJ2-2	-	CASSPELSSGELFF	TGTGCCAGCTCACCGGAATTATCTAGCGGGGAGCTGTTTTTT
TRBV27	-	TRBJ1-1	-	CASSLRRGYTEAFF	TGTGCCAGCAGTTTGAGAAGGGGGTACACTGAAGCTTTCTTT
TRBV27	TRBD2	TRBJ2-1	-	CASSFSGRRNEQFF	TGTGCCAGCAGTTTTTCCGGGAGGAGGAATGAGCAGTTCTTC
TRBV30	-	TRBJ2-1	once	CAWSVSWGLPDNEQFF	TGTGCCTGGAGTGTAAGTTGGGGCCTCCCCGACAATGAGCAGTTCTTC
TRBV7-8	TRBD2	TRBJ2-7	-	CASSPGLAPVREQYF	TGTGCCAGCAGCCCGGGACTAGCGCCCGTGAGGGAGCAGTACTTC
TRBV14	-	TRBJ1-3	-	CASSLPSPGNTIYF	TGTGCCAGCAGCCTCCCGAGCCCTGGAAACACCATATATTTT
TRBV5-1	TRBD1	TRBJ2-5	once	CASSLFGQGLETQYF	TGCGCCAGCAGCTTGTTTGGACAGGGGTTGGAGACCCAGTACTTC
TRBV5-4	TRBD1	TRBJ1-1	-	CASRNRGTEAFF	TGTGCCAGCAGAAACAGGGGGACTGAAGCTTTCTTT
TRBV9	-	TRBJ2-7	-	CASSVAPGPHEQYF	TGTGCCAGCAGCGTAGCCCCGGGTCCCCACGAGCAGTACTTC
TRBV30	-	TRBJ1-1	-	CAWSVHSAGRAEAFF	TGTGCCTGGAGTGTACACTCCGCCGGGAGAGCCGAAGCTTTCTTT
TRBV3-1/TRBV3-2	-	TRBJ1-5	-	CASSQQGQPQHF	TGTGCCAGCAGCCAACAGGGACAGCCCCAGCATTTT
TRBV2	-	TRBJ2-1	-	CASSEFAGSYNEQFF	TGTGCCAGCAGTGAATTCGCGGGTTCCTACAATGAGCAGTTCTTC
TRBV5-1	-	TRBJ1-1	-	CASSSLVQLFNTEAFF	TGCGCCAGCAGCTCACTCGTACAGCTCTTCAACACTGAAGCTTTCTTT
TRBV4-1	-	TRBJ2-3	-	CASSQDRPTDTQYF	TGCGCCAGCAGCCAAGACAGGCCCACAGATACGCAGTATTTT
TRBV5-1	TRBD2	TRBJ2-1	-	CASSFNSGSSYNEQFF	TGCGCCAGCAGCTTCAATAGCGGGAGCTCCTACAATGAGCAGTTCTTC
TRBV18	-	TRBJ2-6	-	CASSPFQISGANVLTF	TGTGCCAGCTCACCATTTCAGATCTCTGGGGCCAACGTCCTGACTTTC
TRBV21-1	-	TRBJ2-5	-	CASSKLLKDRERKSQRETQYF	TGTGCCAGCAGCAAGCTCCTCAAGGACAGGGAGAGAAAAAGTCAAAGGGAGACCCAGTACTTC
TRBV5-1	-	TRBJ1-2	once	CASTIGQENYGYTF	TGCGCCAGCACAATCGGACAAGAGAACTATGGCTACACCTTC